Listed below are T cell receptor beta chains from one sample, sequenced in a study of molecular identifiers for immune sequencing clone quantification. TCRdb ran MiXCR on the PCR reads and lists one entry per CDR3 protein. The sample carries just under 650,000 distinct CDR3 sequences, about 20% recorded once. Sequenced: naive CD8+ T cells from blood, with Jurkat cell RNA spiked in. Receptors were obtained from a human donor in good health. Some libraries in this study had Jurkat cell RNA spiked in. The CDR3 runs from the conserved cysteine through the conserved F or W. The D gene is left open where the match is weak. Rows give clone size only sometimes, using once, few, many, or a class for an expanded clone.

d_call	j_call	v_call	clone_size	cdr3_nt	cdr3_aa
TRBD2	TRBJ2-3	TRBV7-2	many	TGTGCCAGCAGCTTAGTAGGCCCTCCGGCCCTTCTAGCGGGAGTCGCAGATACGCAGTATTTT	CASSLVGPPALLAGVADTQYF
.	TRBJ1-5	TRBV4-3	many	TGCGCCAGCAGCCAAGATTGGAGGGGTAGCAATCAGCCCCAGCATTTT	CASSQDWRGSNQPQHF
TRBD2	TRBJ2-1	TRBV5-1	.	TGCGCCAGCAGCTTGGCTGTGACTAGCGGGAGTACCCTCTCGGACAATGAGCAGTTCTTC	CASSLAVTSGSTLSDNEQFF
.	TRBJ1-1	TRBV10-2	many	TGCGCCAGCGCGGCAGGCCGTTTAACTGAAGCTTTCTTT	CASAAGRLTEAFF
.	TRBJ1-1	TRBV2	many	TGTGCCAGCAGTGTAGGCATTGGAGTAGAAGCTTTCTTT	CASSVGIGVEAFF
.	TRBJ2-1	TRBV18	many	TGTGCCAGCTCACCTTGGGGGTCGGACAATGAGCAGTTCTTC	CASSPWGSDNEQFF
.	TRBJ2-1	TRBV7-9	many	TGTGCCAGCAGCTTTAGCCTAGCAAGTGGTGAGCAGTTCTTC	CASSFSLASGEQFF
TRBD1	TRBJ2-5	TRBV6-1	many	TGTGCCAGCAGTGCCCATGGGGACAGACAAGAGACCCAGTACTTC	CASSAHGDRQETQYF
.	TRBJ2-1	TRBV7-9	few	TGTGCCAGCAGCGAGCCCCTCCCGGGGGCGAGTATCTTC	CASSEPLPGASIF
.	TRBJ2-3	TRBV4-1	few	TGCGCCAGCAGCCAAGTAGGACACGTAATAAGCACAGATACGCAGTATTTT	CASSQVGHVISTDTQYF
.	TRBJ2-1	TRBV4-1	many	TGCGCCAGCAGCCAAGCAGCCCTCTCCTACAATGAGCAGTTCTTC	CASSQAALSYNEQFF
TRBD1	TRBJ1-2	TRBV7-2	many	TGTGCCAGCAGCTCTGGACAGGGAGGGAGCTATGGCTACACCTTC	CASSSGQGGSYGYTF
TRBD1	TRBJ2-5	TRBV12-3/TRBV12-4	many	TGTGCCAGCAGGAAGACAGGGGAAGAGACCCAGTACTTC	CASRKTGEETQYF
.	TRBJ1-1	TRBV19	many	TGTGGTACAGGCGTGAACACTGAAGCTTTCTTT	CGTGVNTEAFF
TRBD1	TRBJ2-6	TRBV6-2/TRBV6-3	few	TGTGCCAGCAGTTACTCCCCGGGCGGGACAGGGGGACGAGGTTCCAACGTCCTGACTTTC	CASSYSPGGTGGRGSNVLTF
TRBD2	TRBJ2-2	TRBV20-1	many	TGCAGTGCTGCGGGACTAGGGAGATACGGCACCGGGGAGCTGTTTTTT	CSAAGLGRYGTGELFF
.	TRBJ2-7	TRBV20-1	many	TGCAGTGCTAGAGAAGGGAGCCACCCCTCCGAGCAGTACTTC	CSAREGSHPSEQYF
.	TRBJ2-3	TRBV7-6	many	TGTGCCAGCAGCTTAGACCTGGGAGATACGCAGTATTTT	CASSLDLGDTQYF
TRBD1	TRBJ1-1	TRBV2	many	TGTGCCAGCATCCCAGGGGGCGGATTAGTTGAAGCTTTCTTT	CASIPGGGLVEAFF
.	TRBJ1-4	TRBV7-3	few	TGTGCCAGCAGCTTAACTGGGGGCTTTGAAAAACTGTTTTTT	CASSLTGGFEKLFF
TRBD2	TRBJ2-4	TRBV7-6	many	TGTGCCAGCAGTCCCGGGGTCCTAGCGGGGTTCACCAAAAACATTCAGTACTTC	CASSPGVLAGFTKNIQYF
TRBD1	TRBJ2-5	TRBV6-1	many	TGTGCCAGCAGTGCCGACAGGGGTGAGGGAGAGACCCAGTACTTC	CASSADRGEGETQYF
TRBD1	TRBJ1-5	TRBV19	many	TGTGCCAGTAGTGCGGGGACAGGCAGTTATAGCAATCAGCCCCAGCATTTT	CASSAGTGSYSNQPQHF
.	TRBJ2-5	TRBV30	many	TGTGCCTGGGCAGGGGGGGAGACCCAGTACTTC	CAWAGGETQYF
.	TRBJ2-3	TRBV12-3/TRBV12-4	many	TGTGCCAGCAGTTACCAGACAGACACAGATACGCAGTATTTT	CASSYQTDTDTQYF
TRBD1	TRBJ2-7	TRBV27	few	TGTGCCAGCAGCCCCTTGGGACAGAACTACGAGCAGTACTTC	CASSPLGQNYEQYF